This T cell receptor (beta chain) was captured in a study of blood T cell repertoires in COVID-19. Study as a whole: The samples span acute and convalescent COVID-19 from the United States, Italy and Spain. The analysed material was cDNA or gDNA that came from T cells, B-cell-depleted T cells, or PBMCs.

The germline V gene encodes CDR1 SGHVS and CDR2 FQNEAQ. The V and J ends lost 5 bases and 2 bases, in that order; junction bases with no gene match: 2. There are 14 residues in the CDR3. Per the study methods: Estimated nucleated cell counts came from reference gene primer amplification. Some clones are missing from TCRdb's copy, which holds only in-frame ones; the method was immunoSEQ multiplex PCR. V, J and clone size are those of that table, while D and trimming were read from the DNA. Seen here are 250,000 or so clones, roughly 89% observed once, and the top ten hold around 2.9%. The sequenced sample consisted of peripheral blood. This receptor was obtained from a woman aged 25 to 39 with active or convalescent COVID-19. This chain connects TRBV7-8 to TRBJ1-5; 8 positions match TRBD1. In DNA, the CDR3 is TGTGCCAGCAGCGTGGACAGGGGCAATCAGCCCCAGCATTTT. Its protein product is CASSVDRGNQPQHF.